This TCR beta chain emerged from a study of blood T cell repertoires in COVID-19. Study-level background: PBMCs, B-cell-depleted T cells, or T cells were the source of the cDNA or gDNA that made up the material.

Per the original data handling: Amplification with reference gene primers provided the estimates of nucleated cell counts. TCRdb keeps only in-frame clones here, not all; method: immunoSEQ multiplex PCR. V and J calls and clone size are given by that table; D and trimming were obtained from the DNA. The data contain about 210,000 clones, 80% to 90% of them singletons. It was during active infection that Seattle patients were enrolled and then longitudinally followed. V trimming: 0 bases; J trimming: 5 bases; junction bases outside the gene matches: 5. Germline V lookup: CDR1 SGHNT, CDR2 YYREEE (reference sequence). The CDR3 runs to 16 residues.

Material: peripheral blood. The sequence derives from a woman at least 80 years old with COVID-19, enrolled during active disease. The chain joins TRBV5-4 to TRBJ1-2, with 12 bases identical to TRBD1. The CDR3 loop reads CASSLDGTGGPYGYTF. CDR3 DNA: TGTGCCAGCAGCTTGGACGGGACAGGGGGCCCATATGGCTACACCTTC.